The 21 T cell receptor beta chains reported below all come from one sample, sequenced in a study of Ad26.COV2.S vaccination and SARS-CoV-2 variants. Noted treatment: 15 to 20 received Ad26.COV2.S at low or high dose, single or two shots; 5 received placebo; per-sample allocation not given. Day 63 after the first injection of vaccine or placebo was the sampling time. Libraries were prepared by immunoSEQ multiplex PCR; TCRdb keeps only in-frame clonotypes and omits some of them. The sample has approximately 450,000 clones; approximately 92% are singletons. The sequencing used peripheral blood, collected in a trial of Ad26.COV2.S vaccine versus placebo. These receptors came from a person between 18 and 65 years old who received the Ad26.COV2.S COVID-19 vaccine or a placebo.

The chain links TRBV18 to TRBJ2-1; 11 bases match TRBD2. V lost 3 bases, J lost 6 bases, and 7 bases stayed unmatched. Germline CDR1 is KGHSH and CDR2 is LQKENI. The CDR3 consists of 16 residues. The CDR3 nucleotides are TGTGCCAGCTCACCCCAGACTAGCGGGATGGGCAATGAGCAGTTCTTC. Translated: CASSPQTSGMGNEQFF.

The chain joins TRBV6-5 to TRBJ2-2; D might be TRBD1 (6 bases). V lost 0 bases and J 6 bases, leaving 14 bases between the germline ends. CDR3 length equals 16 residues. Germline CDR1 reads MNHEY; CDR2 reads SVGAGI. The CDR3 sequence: CASSYSRSQGAGELFF. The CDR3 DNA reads TGTGCCAGCAGTTACTCGAGGTCACAGGGTGCCGGGGAGCTGTTTTTT.

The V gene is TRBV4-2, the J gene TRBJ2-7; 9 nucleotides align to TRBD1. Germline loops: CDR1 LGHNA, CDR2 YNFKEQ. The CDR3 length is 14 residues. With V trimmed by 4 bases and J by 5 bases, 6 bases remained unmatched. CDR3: CASSPGQGEDEQYF. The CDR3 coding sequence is TGTGCCAGCAGCCCGGGACAGGGCGAGGACGAGCAGTACTTC.

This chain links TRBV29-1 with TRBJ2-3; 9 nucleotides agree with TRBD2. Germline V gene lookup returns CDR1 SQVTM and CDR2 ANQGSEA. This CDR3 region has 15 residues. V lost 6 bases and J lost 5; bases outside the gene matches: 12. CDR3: CSVGRSGRGIDTQYF. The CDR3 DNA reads TGCAGCGTGGGACGTAGCGGGAGAGGAATAGATACGCAGTATTTT.

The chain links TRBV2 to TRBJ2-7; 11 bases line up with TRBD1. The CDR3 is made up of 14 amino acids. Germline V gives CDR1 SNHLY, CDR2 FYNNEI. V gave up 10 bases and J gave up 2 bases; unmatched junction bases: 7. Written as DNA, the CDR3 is TGTGCCACAGCCGGGACAGGGGGTCCCTACGAGCAGTACTTC. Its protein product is CATAGTGGPYEQYF.

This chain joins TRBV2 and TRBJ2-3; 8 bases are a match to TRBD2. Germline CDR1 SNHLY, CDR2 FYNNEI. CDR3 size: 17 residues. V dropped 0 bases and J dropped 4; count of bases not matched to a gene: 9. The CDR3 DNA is TGTGCCAGCAGTGAAGCTATGGTAGCGGGATCCCCAGATACGCAGTATTTT. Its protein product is CASSEAMVAGSPDTQYF.

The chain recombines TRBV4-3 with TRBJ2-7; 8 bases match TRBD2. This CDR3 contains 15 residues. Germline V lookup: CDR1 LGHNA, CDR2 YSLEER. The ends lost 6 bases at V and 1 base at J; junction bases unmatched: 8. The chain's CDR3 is CASRRSRGGSYEQYF. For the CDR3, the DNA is TGCGCCAGCAGGAGGTCACGGGGGGGGTCCTACGAGCAGTACTTC.

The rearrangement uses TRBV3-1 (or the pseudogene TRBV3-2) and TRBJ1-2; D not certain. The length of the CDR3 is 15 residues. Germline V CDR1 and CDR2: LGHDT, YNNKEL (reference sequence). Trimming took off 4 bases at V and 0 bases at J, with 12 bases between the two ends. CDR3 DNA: TGTGCCAGCAGCCCTGCGGCAGGCACTAACTATGGCTACACCTTC. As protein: CASSPAAGTNYGYTF.

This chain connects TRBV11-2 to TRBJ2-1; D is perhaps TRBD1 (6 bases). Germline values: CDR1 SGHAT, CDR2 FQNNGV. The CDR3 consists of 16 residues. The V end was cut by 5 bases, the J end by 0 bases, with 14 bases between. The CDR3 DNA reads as TGTGCCAGCAGCCTACAGGGTTCAAGCTCCTACAATGAGCAGTTCTTC. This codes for CASSLQGSSSYNEQFF.

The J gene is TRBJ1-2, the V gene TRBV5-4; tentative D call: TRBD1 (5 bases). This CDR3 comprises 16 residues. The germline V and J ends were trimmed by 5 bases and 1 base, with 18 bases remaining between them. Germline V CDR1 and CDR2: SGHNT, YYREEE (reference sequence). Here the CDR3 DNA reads TGTGCCAGCAGATATCGATTCCAGGGAATTAACTATGGCTACACCTTC. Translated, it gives CASRYRFQGINYGYTF. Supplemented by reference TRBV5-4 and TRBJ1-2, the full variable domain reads ETGVTQSPTHLIKTRGQQVTLRCSSQSGHNTVSWYQQALGQGPQFIFQYYREEENGRGNFPPRFSGLQFPNYSSELNVNALELDDSALYLCASRYRFQGINYGYTFGSGTRLTVV.

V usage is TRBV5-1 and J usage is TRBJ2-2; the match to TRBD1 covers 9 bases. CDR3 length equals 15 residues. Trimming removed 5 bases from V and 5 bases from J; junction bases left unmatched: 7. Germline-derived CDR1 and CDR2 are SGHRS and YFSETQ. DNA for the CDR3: TGCGCCAGCAGTCCGACAGGGGGAATTACCGGGGAGCTGTTTTTT. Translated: CASSPTGGITGELFF.

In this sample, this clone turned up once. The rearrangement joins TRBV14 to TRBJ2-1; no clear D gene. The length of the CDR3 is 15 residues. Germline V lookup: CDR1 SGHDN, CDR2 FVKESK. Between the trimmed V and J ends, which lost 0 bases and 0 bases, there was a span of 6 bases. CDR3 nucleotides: TGTGCCAGCAGCCAAGATTTGGGCTCCTACAATGAGCAGTTCTTC. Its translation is CASSQDLGSYNEQFF.

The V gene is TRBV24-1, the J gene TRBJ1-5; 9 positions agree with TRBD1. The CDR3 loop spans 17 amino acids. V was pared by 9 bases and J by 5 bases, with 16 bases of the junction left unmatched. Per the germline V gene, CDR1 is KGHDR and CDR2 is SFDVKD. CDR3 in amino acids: CATGTGTGLVKDQPQHF. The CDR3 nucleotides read TGTGCCACCGGGACCGGGACAGGGCTCGTGAAGGATCAGCCCCAGCATTTT.

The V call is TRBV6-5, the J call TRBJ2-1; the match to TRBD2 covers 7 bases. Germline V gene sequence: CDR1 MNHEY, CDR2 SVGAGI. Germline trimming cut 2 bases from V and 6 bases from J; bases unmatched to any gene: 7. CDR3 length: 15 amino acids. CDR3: CASSYDGLGGNEQFF. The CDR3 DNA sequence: TGTGCCAGCAGTTACGATGGACTAGGTGGCAATGAGCAGTTCTTC.

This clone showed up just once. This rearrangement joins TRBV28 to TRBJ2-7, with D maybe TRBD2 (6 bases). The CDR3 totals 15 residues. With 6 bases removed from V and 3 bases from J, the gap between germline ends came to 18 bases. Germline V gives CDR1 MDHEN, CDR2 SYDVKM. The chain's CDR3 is CASSRNRGGDYEQYF. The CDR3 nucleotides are TGTGCCAGCAGCCGCAACAGAGGAGGGGACTACGAGCAGTACTTC.

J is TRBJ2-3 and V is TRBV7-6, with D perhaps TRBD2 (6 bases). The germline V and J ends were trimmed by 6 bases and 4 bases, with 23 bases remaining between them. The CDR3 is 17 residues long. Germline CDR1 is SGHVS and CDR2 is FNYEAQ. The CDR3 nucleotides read TGTGCCAGCAGTTTGATTGTGGGAGGCGGGTCTGCAGATACGCAGTATTTT. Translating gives CASSLIVGGGSADTQYF.

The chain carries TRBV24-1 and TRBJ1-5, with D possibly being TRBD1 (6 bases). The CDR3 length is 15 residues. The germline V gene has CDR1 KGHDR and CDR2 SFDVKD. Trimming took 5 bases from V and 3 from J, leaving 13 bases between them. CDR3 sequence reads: CATSGPGHDNQPQHF. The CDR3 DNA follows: TGTGCCACCAGTGGTCCGGGACACGACAATCAGCCCCAGCATTTT.

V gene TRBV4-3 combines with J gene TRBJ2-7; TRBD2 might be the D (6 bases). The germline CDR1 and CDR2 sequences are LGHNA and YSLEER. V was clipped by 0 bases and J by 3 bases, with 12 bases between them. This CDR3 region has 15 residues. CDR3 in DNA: TGCGCCAGCAGCCAAGAAACTAGCCAATACTACGAGCAGTACTTC. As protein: CASSQETSQYYEQYF.

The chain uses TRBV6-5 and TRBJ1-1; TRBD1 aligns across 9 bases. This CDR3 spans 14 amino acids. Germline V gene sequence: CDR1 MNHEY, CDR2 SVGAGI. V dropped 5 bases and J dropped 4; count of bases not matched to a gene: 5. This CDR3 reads CASSKDRGGTEAFF. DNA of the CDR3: TGTGCCAGCAGTAAGGACAGGGGTGGCACTGAAGCTTTCTTT.

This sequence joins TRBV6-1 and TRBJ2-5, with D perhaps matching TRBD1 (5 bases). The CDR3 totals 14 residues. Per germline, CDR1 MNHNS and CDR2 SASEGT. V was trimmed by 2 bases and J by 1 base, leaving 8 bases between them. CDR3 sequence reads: CASSEWGIQETQYF. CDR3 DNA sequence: TGTGCCAGCAGTGAATGGGGCATCCAAGAGACCCAGTACTTC.

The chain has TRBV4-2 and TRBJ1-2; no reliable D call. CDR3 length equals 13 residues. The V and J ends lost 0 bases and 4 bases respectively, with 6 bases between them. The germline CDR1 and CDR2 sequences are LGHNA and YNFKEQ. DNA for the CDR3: TGTGCCAGCAGCCAAGACGAGTTCTATGGCTACACCTTC. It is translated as CASSQDEFYGYTF.